This T cell receptor beta chain came from a study of cytomegalovirus exposure and HLA in healthy donors. With 60 Vbeta and 13 Jbeta primers, the PCR was carried out. The repertoire was sequenced with immunoSEQ multiplex PCR; TCRdb's copy has only in-frame clones and lacks some. The sample consists of approximately 210,000 clones, over 80% of them appearing once. This CDR3 has 11 amino acids. Germline CDR1 reads SNHLY; CDR2 reads FYNNEI. Trimming took off 7 bases at V and 9 bases at J, with 10 bases between the two ends. The chain uses TRBV2 and TRBJ2-1; the D gene is possibly TRBD1 (6 bases). The TCR originated in a middle-aged man in good health and CMV-seropositive. The specimen was PBMCs. CDR3 DNA sequence: TGTGCCAGCACCCAAGGGGGTGAGCAGTTCTTC. It translates to CASTQGGEQFF.